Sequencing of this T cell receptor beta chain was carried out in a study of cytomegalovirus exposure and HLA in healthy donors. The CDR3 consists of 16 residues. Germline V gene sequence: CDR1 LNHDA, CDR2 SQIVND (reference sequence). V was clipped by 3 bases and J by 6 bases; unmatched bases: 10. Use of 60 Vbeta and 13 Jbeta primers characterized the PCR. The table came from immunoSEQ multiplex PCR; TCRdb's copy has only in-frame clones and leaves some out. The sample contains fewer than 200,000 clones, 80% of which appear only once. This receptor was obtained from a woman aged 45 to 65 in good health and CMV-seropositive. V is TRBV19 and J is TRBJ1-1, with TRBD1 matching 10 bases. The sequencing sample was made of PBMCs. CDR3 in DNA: TGTGCCAGTAGTATTCACCCGGGACAGGGGCTCCCTGAAGCTTTCTTT. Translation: CASSIHPGQGLPEAFF.